One sample yielded the 15 T cell receptor beta chains listed below, sequenced in a study of T cell changes during pregnancy in multiple sclerosis. Profiled with immunoSEQ multiplex PCR; TCRdb holds only in-frame clones, not every one. The table shows about 71,000 clones, with roughly 90% occurring only once. Sequenced here: CD8+ T cells from peripheral blood mononuclear cells, sampled before pregnancy. The receptor source for this set is a female donor with multiple sclerosis, enrolled in a pregnancy study.

The chain has TRBV5-1 and TRBJ1-2; a possible D gene is TRBD1 (5 bases). The germline V and J ends were trimmed by 4 bases and 6 bases, with 19 bases remaining between them. In germline, CDR1 is SGHRS, CDR2 YFSETQ. This CDR3 region has 15 residues. The CDR3 nucleotides read TGCGCCAGCAGCCCGGGTATCAGCAGGGAGGATGGCTACACCTTC. Translating gives CASSPGISREDGYTF.

This chain joins TRBV27 and TRBJ1-2, with a weak D call TRBD1 (6 bases). CDR3 length: 14 amino acids. From germline, CDR1 is MNHEY and CDR2 SMNVEV (reference sequence). The V end was cut by 4 bases, the J end by 4 bases, with 13 bases between. CDR3 in amino acids: CASSSGGAVYGYTF. In DNA form, the CDR3 reads TGTGCCAGCAGTTCGGGGGGGGCGGTCTATGGCTACACCTTC.

The genes are TRBV7-9 and TRBJ1-1; D gene ambiguous. The CDR3 loop spans 15 amino acids. Trimming pared 5 bases from V and 0 bases from J, leaving 13 bases between. CDR1 and CDR2 from the germline V gene are SEHNR and FQNEAQ (reference sequence). CDR3 amino acids: CASSPERHMNTEAFF. The CDR3 DNA reads TGTGCCAGCAGCCCAGAGCGGCATATGAACACTGAAGCTTTCTTT.

V and J are TRBV7-9 and TRBJ2-5; TRBD2 agrees at 11 bases. The CDR3 sequence is 15 residues long. After removal of 5 bases from V and 4 bases from J, the junction contained 6 bases not matched to a gene. CDR1 is SEHNR, CDR2 FQNEAQ, per germline (reference sequence). The CDR3 here is CASSQLAGAGETQYF. Here the CDR3 DNA reads TGTGCCAGCAGCCAACTAGCGGGGGCAGGAGAGACCCAGTACTTC. The complete variable domain, with remaining parts taken from reference TRBV7-9 and TRBJ2-5, reads DTGVSQNPRHKITKRGQNVTFRCDPISEHNRLYWYRQTLGQGPEFLTYFQNEAQLEKSRLLSDRFSAERPKGSFSTLEIQRTEQGDSAMYLCASSQLAGAGETQYFGPGTRLLVL.

The chain is built from TRBV5-6 and TRBJ2-4; 10 bases map to TRBD1. There are 18 residues in the CDR3. The V gene end was trimmed by 2 bases and the J gene end by 5 bases; junction bases not matched to a gene: 13. CDR1 is SGHDT and CDR2 is YYEEEE in the germline V gene. CDR3 residues: CASSLSTGGRLRENIQYF. The CDR3 nucleotides are TGTGCCAGCAGCTTATCGACAGGGGGCCGGCTCCGGGAAAACATTCAGTACTTC.

V gene TRBV9 combines with J gene TRBJ2-5, with 10 bases lining up with TRBD2. The germline gives CDR1 SGDLS, CDR2 YYNGEE. This CDR3 region has 15 residues. V was clipped by 5 bases and J by 1 base; unmatched bases: 5. Here the CDR3 reads CASSLTSGAQETQYF. The CDR3 DNA reads TGTGCCAGCAGTTTAACTAGCGGGGCCCAAGAGACCCAGTACTTC.

V is TRBV9 and J is TRBJ2-7; 7 bases match TRBD2. Trimming cost V 0 bases and J 3 bases; bases outside gene matches: 6. Germline V gene data show CDR1 as SGDLS and CDR2 as YYNGEE. CDR3 length: 15 residues. The chain's CDR3 is CASSVAGGVGYEQYF. The CDR3 nucleotides are TGTGCCAGCAGCGTAGCTGGGGGGGTGGGCTACGAGCAGTACTTC.

The V and J genes are TRBV30 and TRBJ1-5; D uncertain. CDR1 and CDR2 from the germline V gene are GTSNPN and SVGIG (reference sequence). This CDR3 region has 15 residues. V was pared by 1 base and J by 0 bases, with 10 bases between. The CDR3: CAWSEGLNSNQPQHF. CDR3 DNA sequence: TGTGCCTGGAGTGAAGGACTGAATAGCAATCAGCCCCAGCATTTT.

The J gene is TRBJ2-5, the V gene TRBV27; 7 bases match TRBD1. Germline loops: CDR1 MNHEY, CDR2 SMNVEV (reference sequence). V lost 3 bases, J lost 2 bases, and 3 bases stayed unmatched. The length of the CDR3 is 14 residues. Here the CDR3 DNA reads TGTGCCAGCAGTTTCGGGACAGCGCAAGAGACCCAGTACTTC. Translated: CASSFGTAQETQYF.

The count of this clone is one. The J gene is TRBJ1-2, the V gene TRBV30; 7 bases line up with TRBD1. CDR3 length: 11 amino acids. The V and J ends lost 5 bases and 13 bases, in that order; junction bases with no gene match: 10. CDR1 GTSNPN and CDR2 SVGIG come from the germline V gene (reference sequence). The CDR3 spells CAWVDRATPTF. CDR3 nucleotides: TGTGCCTGGGTCGACAGGGCCACTCCCACCTTC.

The chain employs TRBV6-4 and TRBJ1-2, with TRBD1 matching over 8 bases. Trimming removed 2 bases from V and 6 bases from J; junction bases left unmatched: 5. CDR3 length: 14 amino acids. Germline CDR1 and CDR2: MRHNA and SNTAGT. CDR3: CASSDTGTGDGYTF. For the CDR3, the DNA is TGTGCCAGCAGTGACACAGGGACAGGCGATGGCTACACCTTC.

V gene TRBV5-4 combines with J gene TRBJ1-3, with 7 nucleotides matching TRBD1. The CDR3 extends over 15 amino acids. Trimming removed 0 bases from V and 2 bases from J; junction bases left unmatched: 2. Looked up from germline, CDR1 is SGHNT and CDR2 is YYREEE (reference sequence). The CDR3 reads CASSLGQGAGNTIYF. The CDR3 nucleotides read TGTGCCAGCAGCTTGGGACAGGGTGCTGGAAACACCATATATTTT.

The chain has TRBV7-9 and TRBJ2-1, with 8 bases that match TRBD1. Germline assignment: CDR1 SEHNR and CDR2 FQNEAQ (reference sequence). There are 15 residues in the CDR3. V lost 3 bases and J lost 7; bases outside the gene matches: 8. The DNA of the CDR3 is TGTGCCAGCAGCTTGATGACAGGGGAGACAAATGAGCAGTTCTTC. Translating it yields CASSLMTGETNEQFF.

The chain employs TRBV27 and TRBJ2-2, with 12 nucleotides matching TRBD2. The germline V gene has CDR1 MNHEY and CDR2 SMNVEV (reference sequence). V shed 5 bases, J shed 4 bases, and the junction held 2 bases outside the gene matches. The CDR3 length is 15 residues. The CDR3 region has the DNA TGTGCCAGCAGTCCGACTAGCGGGGGCACCGGGGAGCTGTTTTTT. Amino acid sequence: CASSPTSGGTGELFF.

The gene calls are TRBV6-1 and TRBJ1-1; D is ambiguous. The V gene's germline CDR1 is MNHNS and CDR2 SASEGT. This CDR3 contains 15 residues. Trimming cost V 1 base and J 1 base, with 10 bases left between them. The CDR3 DNA follows: TGTGCCAGCAGTGAAGTAGGTGGGCCGAACACTGAAGCTTTCTTT. It translates to CASSEVGGPNTEAFF.